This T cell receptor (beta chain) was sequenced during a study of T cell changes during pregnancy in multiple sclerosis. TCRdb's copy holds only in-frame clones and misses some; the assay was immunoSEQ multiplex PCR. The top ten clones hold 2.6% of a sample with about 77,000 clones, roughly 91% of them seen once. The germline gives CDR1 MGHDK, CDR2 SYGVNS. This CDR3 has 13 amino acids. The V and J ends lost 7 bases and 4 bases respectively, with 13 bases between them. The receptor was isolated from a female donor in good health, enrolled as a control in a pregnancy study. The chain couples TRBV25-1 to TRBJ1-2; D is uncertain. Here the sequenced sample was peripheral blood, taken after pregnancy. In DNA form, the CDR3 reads TGTGCCAGCACCCTCGACACCGCCTATGGCTACACCTTC. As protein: CASTLDTAYGYTF.